The 30 T cell receptor beta chains below come from one sample, sequenced in a study of technical replicates of blood from four donors. The table came from immunoSEQ multiplex PCR; TCRdb's copy has only in-frame clones and leaves some out. Here the sample spans about 83,000 clones, roughly 92% being singletons. Sequenced input: T cells isolated from PBMCs. The receptors were gathered from a human donor in good health.

The chain employs TRBV30 and TRBJ1-6; D call uncertain. V lost 0 bases and J lost 10, with 13 bases in between. The CDR3 spans 14 residues. Germline assignment: CDR1 GTSNPN and CDR2 SVGIG (reference sequence). The CDR3 here is CAWSVSLGLSPLHF. The CDR3 DNA follows: TGTGCCTGGAGTGTATCGCTCGGTTTATCACCCCTCCACTTT.

The chain uses TRBV30 and TRBJ2-1, with TRBD2 matching over 9 bases. J was trimmed by 5 bases and V by 4 bases; bases with no gene match: 9. This CDR3 is built from 15 residues. Germline V gene lookup returns CDR1 GTSNPN and CDR2 SVGIG (reference sequence). CDR3 sequence: CAWNRRGGQHNEQFF. CDR3 DNA sequence: TGTGCCTGGAATCGGCGGGGGGGCCAACACAATGAGCAGTTCTTC. Based on the CDR3 plus reference TRBV30 and TRBJ2-1, the full variable domain is SQTIHQWPATLVQPVGSPLSLECTVEGTSNPNLYWYRQAAGRGLQLLFYSVGIGQISSEVPQNLSASRPQDRQFILSSKKLLLSDSGFYLCAWNRRGGQHNEQFFGPGTRLTVL.

This chain links TRBV27 with TRBJ2-7, with TRBD1 matching over 7 bases. CDR1 is MNHEY and CDR2 is SMNVEV in the germline V gene (reference sequence). The V gene end was trimmed by 4 bases and the J gene end by 1 base; junction bases not matched to a gene: 10. This CDR3 contains 16 residues. Here the CDR3 reads CASSSARGKFSYEQYF. For the CDR3, the DNA is TGTGCCAGCAGTTCAGCCAGGGGGAAGTTTTCCTACGAGCAGTACTTC.

CDR3 residues: CASSIRPADEQFF. As DNA, the CDR3 is TGCGCCAGCAGTATTAGACCCGCGGATGAGCAGTTCTTC. The rearrangement joins TRBV10-1 to TRBJ2-1; no reliable D call. The V and J ends lost 5 bases and 8 bases respectively, with 13 bases between them. Germline CDR1 and CDR2: WNHNN and SYGVQD (reference sequence). The CDR3 has 13 residues.

The chain uses TRBV19 and TRBJ2-1; 11 nucleotides match TRBD1. The germline gives CDR1 LNHDA, CDR2 SQIVND (reference sequence). V lost 8 bases to trimming and J lost 5 bases; unmatched junction nucleotides: 17. This CDR3 is built from 18 residues. The CDR3 loop reads CASSAGTGGKGFHNEQFF. The CDR3 coding sequence is TGTGCCAGTTCCGCCGGGACAGGGGGTAAAGGGTTCCACAATGAGCAGTTCTTC.

The chain carries TRBV6-5 and TRBJ1-1; D uncertain. The CDR3 loop spans 12 amino acids. CDR1 is MNHEY, CDR2 SVGAGI, per germline. V lost 2 bases and J 5 bases, leaving 6 bases between the germline ends. The CDR3 DNA reads TGTGCCAGCAGTTACCCCCCTACTGAAGCTTTCTTT. Protein: CASSYPPTEAFF.

The chain recombines TRBV7-9 with TRBJ2-1; tentative D call: TRBD2 (6 bases). This CDR3 has 17 amino acids. Deletions cut 2 bases from V and 3 bases from J, with 17 bases between. In germline, CDR1 is SEHNR, CDR2 FQNEAQ (reference sequence). The CDR3 region has the DNA TGTGCCAGCAGCTTAATATTGTACGGGAGAATCTACAATGAGCAGTTCTTC. Residues: CASSLILYGRIYNEQFF. Together with reference TRBV7-9 and TRBJ2-1, the CDR3 gives the full variable domain: DTGVSQNPRHKITKRGQNVTFRCDPISEHNRLYWYRQTLGQGPEFLTYFQNEAQLEKSRLLSDRFSAERPKGSFSTLEIQRTEQGDSAMYLCASSLILYGRIYNEQFFGPGTRLTVL.

CDR3 sequence: CASSVEAANYGYTF. The CDR3 DNA reads as TGTGCCAGCAGCGTAGAGGCGGCTAACTATGGCTACACCTTC. The chain joins TRBV9 to TRBJ1-2; D call uncertain. Trimming removed 0 bases from V and 0 bases from J, with 6 bases in between. The CDR3 contains 14 residues. The germline CDR1 and CDR2 sequences are SGDLS and YYNGEE.

The chain carries TRBV9 and TRBJ2-7; 9 positions agree with TRBD1. This CDR3 has 15 amino acids. The trim removed 0 bases at V and 6 bases at J, leaving 7 bases unmatched. Germline lookup yields CDR1 SGDLS and CDR2 YYNGEE. Here the CDR3 DNA reads TGTGCCAGCAGCGTAGGGTGGGGACAGGGCAGCGAGCAGTACTTC. Translated: CASSVGWGQGSEQYF.

The rearrangement uses TRBV5-6 and TRBJ2-4; 9 bases fit TRBD2. This CDR3 comprises 13 residues. The V gene end was trimmed by 4 bases and the J gene end by 9 bases; junction bases not matched to a gene: 5. CDR1 SGHDT and CDR2 YYEEEE come from the germline V gene. The CDR3 DNA sequence: TGTGCCAGCAGCACTGGGACTAGCATCATTCAGTACTTC. Translation gives CASSTGTSIIQYF. The full variable domain, in which reference TRBV5-6 and TRBJ2-4 provide the parts outside the CDR3, is DAGVTQSPTHLIKTRGQQVTLRCSPKSGHDTVSWYQQALGQGPQFIFQYYEEEERQRGNFPDRFSGHQFPNYSSELNVNALLLGDSALYLCASSTGTSIIQYFGAGTRLSVL.

V is TRBV7-8 and J is TRBJ1-1, with 7 bases identical to TRBD1. This CDR3 has 16 amino acids. The germline gives CDR1 SGHVS, CDR2 FQNEAQ. Unmatched junction bases numbered 9, after V lost 4 bases and J lost 1 base. CDR3 sequence: CASSSTYDRANTEAFF. CDR3 sequence (DNA): TGTGCCAGCAGCTCGACCTACGACAGGGCGAACACTGAAGCTTTCTTT.

CDR3 DNA sequence: TGTGCCAGCAGTTTACGGGAAGAAAAACTGTTTTTT. Translated, it gives CASSLREEKLFF. The chain links TRBV28 to TRBJ1-4; D uncertain. Germline V CDR1 and CDR2: MDHEN, SYDVKM. The CDR3 loop spans 12 amino acids. Trimming pared 2 bases from V and 8 bases from J, leaving 6 bases between.

The genes are TRBV15 and TRBJ2-5; 13 positions agree with TRBD2. Per the germline V gene, CDR1 is LNHNV and CDR2 is YYDKDF (reference sequence). This CDR3 has 15 amino acids. V lost 5 bases to trimming and J lost 3 bases; unmatched junction nucleotides: 3. The CDR3 DNA follows: TGTGCCACCAGCTTTGGGACTAGCGGGGAAGAGACCCAGTACTTC. It specifies CATSFGTSGEETQYF. The full variable domain, rest sourced from reference TRBV15 and TRBJ2-5, is DAMVIQNPRYQVTQFGKPVTLSCSQTLNHNVMYWYQQKSSQAPKLLFHYYDKDFNNEADTPDNFQSRRPNTSFCFLDIRSPGLGDTAMYLCATSFGTSGEETQYFGPGTRLLVL.

The genes are TRBV4-2 and TRBJ2-3; TRBD2 is a possible D gene (5 bases). The V end lost 3 bases, the J end lost 1 base, and 14 bases lay between the germline ends. This CDR3 comprises 16 residues. Germline V lookup: CDR1 LGHNA, CDR2 YNFKEQ. Here the CDR3 reads CASSQATVSGTDTQYF. The CDR3 DNA reads as TGTGCCAGCAGCCAGGCTACGGTTAGCGGCACAGATACGCAGTATTTT.

The V gene is TRBV7-2, the J gene TRBJ1-5; D might be TRBD1 (6 bases). Germline assignment: CDR1 SGHTA and CDR2 FQGNSA. The CDR3 covers 15 residues. Trimming removed 0 bases from V and 4 bases from J, with 10 bases in between. The CDR3 spells CASSLAGTPNQPQHF. CDR3 sequence (DNA): TGTGCCAGCAGCTTAGCGGGGACACCGAATCAGCCCCAGCATTTT.

Here the CDR3 reads CAISDSAADTQYF. In DNA form, the CDR3 reads TGTGCCATCAGTGACTCAGCGGCAGATACGCAGTATTTT. The chain has TRBV10-3 and TRBJ2-3, with D maybe TRBD2 (5 bases). The CDR3 extends over 13 amino acids. V shed 3 bases and J shed 4 bases, with 8 bases lying between them. Germline-derived CDR1 and CDR2 are ENHRY and SYGVKD.

For the CDR3, the DNA is TGTGCCAGCAGCTTAGGGGGGACAGGGGACGAGCAGTACTTC. Translated: CASSLGGTGDEQYF. The chain uses TRBV5-6 and TRBJ2-7; 10 nucleotides align to TRBD1. Germline-derived CDR1 and CDR2 are SGHDT and YYEEEE. The CDR3 has 14 amino acids. Trimming cost V 2 bases and J 5 bases; bases outside gene matches: 4.

The J gene is TRBJ1-5, the V gene TRBV19, with 7 bases identical to TRBD1. With 3 bases clipped from V and 0 bases from J, the junction kept 5 bases outside the gene matches. Per the germline V gene, CDR1 is LNHDA and CDR2 is SQIVND (reference sequence). This CDR3 spans 16 amino acids. CDR3 sequence reads: CASSMQGQISNQPQHF. The CDR3, as DNA: TGTGCCAGTAGTATGCAGGGACAGATTAGCAATCAGCCCCAGCATTTT.

The gene calls are TRBV19 and TRBJ1-2; possible D gene TRBD1, 6 bases. The CDR3 runs to 14 residues. CDR1 is LNHDA, CDR2 SQIVND, per germline (reference sequence). V lost 6 bases and J lost 2, with 13 bases in between. The CDR3 protein is CASRQGVGNYGYTF. The CDR3 DNA reads as TGTGCCAGTAGACAGGGTGTGGGGAACTATGGCTACACCTTC.

This chain uses TRBV4-1 with TRBJ2-6, with D possibly being TRBD1 (5 bases). V lost 5 bases and J 0 bases, leaving 14 bases between the germline ends. Per germline, CDR1 MGHRA and CDR2 YSYEKL. This CDR3 contains 17 residues. The CDR3 reads CASSTPAQGSGANVLTF. The DNA of the CDR3 is TGCGCCAGCAGCACCCCCGCCCAGGGCTCTGGGGCCAACGTCCTGACTTTC.

The CDR3: CASSSDNYNEQFF. CDR3 DNA sequence: TGCGCCAGCAGCTCGGACAACTACAATGAGCAGTTCTTC. The chain couples TRBV5-1 to TRBJ2-1; D possibly corresponds to TRBD1 (5 bases). V was cut by 3 bases and J by 3 bases, with 7 bases left in between. The CDR3 length is 13 residues. Germline V gene lookup returns CDR1 SGHRS and CDR2 YFSETQ.

The genes are TRBV6-6 and TRBJ1-5, with D hard to call. The germline V gene has CDR1 MNHNY and CDR2 SVGAGI (reference sequence). CDR3 length: 16 amino acids. V lost 5 bases to trimming and J lost 2 bases, with 16 bases between them. CDR3 region: CASSPYAGDGNQPQHF. The DNA of the CDR3 is TGTGCCAGCAGTCCTTACGCCGGGGATGGCAATCAGCCCCAGCATTTT.

This chain connects TRBV14 to TRBJ2-6; 9 bases line up with TRBD1. J gave up 2 bases and V 4 bases, and 0 bases lay outside the gene matches. CDR3 length equals 15 residues. Germline V lookup: CDR1 SGHDN, CDR2 FVKESK. The CDR3 DNA sequence: TGTGCCAGCAGCCGACAGGGGGCTGGGGCCAACGTCCTGACTTTC. As protein: CASSRQGAGANVLTF.

The chain joins TRBV28 to TRBJ2-2; D is possibly TRBD2 (5 bases). V was cut by 5 bases and J by 7 bases, with 20 bases left in between. The CDR3 contains 16 residues. From germline, CDR1 is MDHEN and CDR2 SYDVKM. CDR3 loop: CASSPRGAGRIGELFF. The DNA for the CDR3 is TGTGCCAGCAGTCCCCGGGGAGCAGGTCGGATCGGGGAGCTGTTTTTT.

This chain links TRBV5-3 with TRBJ1-4; weak D call: TRBD1 (5 bases). TRBV5-3 is recorded as an ORF, its role being uncertain. The length of the CDR3 is 13 residues. V was pared by 9 bases and J by 8 bases, with 17 bases between. The CDR3 is CANPRASGEKLFF. The CDR3 coding sequence is TGTGCCAACCCCCGGGCGTCAGGGGAAAAACTGTTTTTT.

The genes are TRBV29-1 and TRBJ2-2; D is uncertain. Trimming removed 4 bases at V and 4 bases at J, with 13 bases between. Germline lookup yields CDR1 SQVTM and CDR2 ANQGSEA. This CDR3 is 14 amino acids long. The CDR3 loop reads CSVGPSPGTGELFF. As DNA, the CDR3 is TGCAGCGTTGGACCCTCCCCGGGCACCGGGGAGCTGTTTTTT.

The CDR3 region is CASSRDWGNSYEQYF. CDR3 nucleotide sequence: TGTGCCAGCAGCCGGGACTGGGGAAACTCCTACGAGCAGTACTTC. This rearrangement joins TRBV6-5 to TRBJ2-7; a possible D gene is TRBD2 (6 bases). Per the germline V gene, CDR1 is MNHEY and CDR2 is SVGAGI. The CDR3 contains 15 residues. V lost 6 bases to trimming and J lost 0 bases, with 15 bases between them.

The genes are TRBV7-2 and TRBJ2-7; no reliable D call. V was cut by 0 bases and J by 3 bases, with 6 bases left in between. Germline CDR1 is SGHTA and CDR2 is FQGNSA. The length of the CDR3 is 13 residues. Written as DNA, the CDR3 is TGTGCCAGCAGCTTAGCAGTCAGCTACGAGCAGTACTTC. It specifies CASSLAVSYEQYF.

The CDR3 here is CASSDSDKKGYTF. The CDR3 bases are TGTGCCAGCAGTGACTCGGACAAGAAGGGCTACACCTTC. The chain uses TRBV6-4 and TRBJ1-2; tentatively, D is TRBD1 (5 bases). CDR1 MRHNA and CDR2 SNTAGT come from the germline V gene. CDR3 length: 13 amino acids. The V end was cut by 0 bases, the J end by 8 bases, with 10 bases between.

The chain is built from TRBV6-4 and TRBJ2-3, with 11 bases fitting TRBD2. Germline trimming cut 6 bases from V and 2 bases from J; bases unmatched to any gene: 7. The germline V gene has CDR1 MRHNA and CDR2 SNTAGT. The CDR3 runs 16 residues. CDR3 in amino acids: CASSYLAGGPTDTQYF. CDR3 DNA: TGTGCCAGCAGCTACCTAGCGGGAGGTCCCACAGATACGCAGTATTTT.